Presented here are 5 T cell receptor beta chains from one specimen sequenced in a study of cytomegalovirus exposure and HLA in healthy donors. PCR employed 60 Vbeta and 13 Jbeta primers. Method: immunoSEQ multiplex PCR; TCRdb's copy keeps in-frame clones and lacks some. This sample yields 110,000 or so clones, of which approximately 80% are seen a single time; 5.4% belongs to the top ten. Sequenced material: PBMCs. The receptors stem from a young woman in good health and CMV-seropositive.

This clone has only a few counts. The chain has TRBV5-5 and TRBJ1-1; D possibly corresponds to TRBD1 (6 bases). There are 13 residues in the CDR3. V lost 1 base and J lost 4, with 8 bases in between. The germline V gene has CDR1 SGHKS and CDR2 YYEKEE (reference sequence). Here the CDR3 reads CASSLSRGTEAFF. CDR3 nucleotide sequence: TGTGCCAGCAGCTTGAGCAGGGGCACTGAAGCTTTCTTT.

This chain connects TRBV18 to TRBJ2-1, with unresolved D. Germline values: CDR1 KGHSH, CDR2 LQKENI. The CDR3 runs 11 residues. Trimming cost V 3 bases and J 5 bases, with 2 bases left between them. The CDR3 DNA reads TGTGCCAGCTCACCCGACAATGAGCAGTTCTTC. Residues: CASSPDNEQFF. Together with reference TRBV18 and TRBJ2-1, the CDR3 gives the full variable domain: NAGVMQNPRHLVRRRGQEARLRCSPMKGHSHVYWYRQLPEEGLKFMVYLQKENIIDESGMPKERFSAEFPKEGPSILRIQQVVRGDSAAYFCASSPDNEQFFGPGTRLTVL.

V is TRBV11-2 and J is TRBJ1-5; possibly TRBD1 for D (5 bases). Deletions cut 0 bases from V and 13 bases from J, with 22 bases between. CDR1 and CDR2 from the germline V gene are SGHAT and FQNNGV. The CDR3 is 16 amino acids. CDR3 sequence (DNA): TGTGCCAGCAGCTTAGATGGGGCCGCCACCCGCGTTCTTCAGCATTTT. Its protein is CASSLDGAATRVLQHF.

The chain has TRBV13 and TRBJ2-1; TRBD2 matches 7 bases. V gave up 6 bases and J gave up 9 bases; unmatched junction bases: 14. CDR1 is PRHDT and CDR2 is FYEKMQ in the germline V gene (reference sequence). The CDR3 has 15 residues. As DNA, the CDR3 is TGTGCCAGCAGTCCTCCTAGCCGGGAGGTGGGTGAGCAGTTCTTC. This codes for CASSPPSREVGEQFF.

The chain couples TRBV10-1 to TRBJ2-5; 9 bases map to TRBD1. The J call may be faulty, since TRBJ2-7 better matches the DNA end. The CDR3 has 14 residues. Germline lookup yields CDR1 WNHNN and CDR2 SYGVQD (reference sequence). Here the CDR3 DNA reads TGCGCCAGCCGCCGGACAGGGGAGTCTTACGAGCAGTACTTC. Translating it yields CASRRTGESYEQYF.